These 18 T cell receptor beta chains came from one sample sequenced in a study of T cell repertoires in cytomegalovirus infection. No cognate antigen is known for these TCRs. TCRdb re-derived calls from the reads in MiXCR, one entry per CDR3 protein. Among 300,000 to 400,000 distinct CDR3 sequences listed, under 35% were seen once. The sequences come from cultured PBMCs, collected from culture after CMV antigen stimulation. The receptors were sampled from a human donor in good health (CMV status not recorded). Some clones in this sample may be carry-over from other donors' samples.

About this clonotype: A single base separates this from a much larger clone, so it may be a read error. J is TRBJ1-4 and V is TRBV7-2, with TRBD1 identical over 7 bases. The germline V gene encodes CDR1 SGHTA and CDR2 FQGNSA. This CDR3 has 15 residues. V trimming: 4 bases; J trimming: 7 bases; junction bases outside the gene matches: 9. The CDR3 region is CTSSSPGQRGEKLFF. CDR3 DNA sequence: TGTACCAGCAGCTCACCGGGACAGAGAGGTGAAAAACTGTTTTTT. Full variable domain (rest looked up from reference TRBV7-2 and TRBJ1-4): GAGVSQSPSNKVTEKGKDVELRCDPISGHTALYWYRQSLGQGLEFLIYFQGNSAPDKSGLPSDRFSAERTGGSVSTLTIQRTQQEDSAVYLCTSSSPGQRGEKLFFGSGTQLSVL.

The count of this clonotype is one. The rearrangement uses TRBV27 and TRBJ2-1; D remains ambiguous. CDR1 and CDR2 (germline): MNHEY, SMNVEV (reference sequence). V was cut by 5 bases and J by 3 bases, with 8 bases left in between. CDR3 size: 13 residues. The CDR3, as DNA: TGTGCCAGCAGTACTATACTCTACAATGAGCAGTTCTTC. Translated, it gives CASSTILYNEQFF.

The V call is TRBV28, the J call TRBJ1-6; 9 bases agree with TRBD1. Germline CDR1 is MDHEN and CDR2 is SYDVKM. The CDR3 loop spans 15 amino acids. J lost 10 bases, V lost 5 bases, and 9 bases had no gene match. This CDR3 reads CASSGTGSSKSPLHF. The CDR3 bases are TGTGCCAGCAGTGGGACAGGGAGTTCGAAGTCACCCCTCCACTTT. Using reference TRBV28 and TRBJ1-6 for the parts outside the CDR3, the full variable domain is DVKVTQSSRYLVKRTGEKVFLECVQDMDHENMFWYRQDPGLGLRLIYFSYDVKMKEKGDIPEGYSVSREKKERFSLILESASTNQTSMYLCASSGTGSSKSPLHFGNGTRLTVT.

The V gene is TRBV7-6, the J gene TRBJ1-3; maybe TRBD1 (6 bases). From germline, CDR1 is SGHVS and CDR2 FNYEAQ. V gave up 8 bases and J gave up 0 bases, with 17 bases separating them. The CDR3 length is 16 residues. The CDR3 loop reads CASSVGGLSSGNTIYF. The CDR3 nucleotides read TGTGCCAGCTCCGTTGGGGGGCTGAGCTCTGGAAACACCATATATTTT.

This clonotype was counted between two and nine times. The chain recombines TRBV6-1 with TRBJ2-1; tentatively, D is TRBD1 (5 bases). This CDR3 region has 16 residues. The V end was cut by 2 bases, the J end by 0 bases, with 11 bases between. The germline CDR1 and CDR2 sequences are MNHNS and SASEGT. DNA of the CDR3: TGTGCCAGCAGTGAAAATTGGGGCGTCTCCTACAATGAGCAGTTCTTC. As protein: CASSENWGVSYNEQFF.

The chain links TRBV7-8 to TRBJ1-1; D remains ambiguous. The germline gives CDR1 SGHVS, CDR2 FQNEAQ. Trimming shortened V by 6 bases and J by 6 bases, and 14 bases separated the two germline ends. There are 13 residues in the CDR3. The CDR3: CASSVLTGPEAFF. CDR3 sequence (DNA): TGTGCCAGCAGTGTGCTAACCGGGCCTGAAGCTTTCTTT. The full variable domain, rest sourced from reference TRBV7-8 and TRBJ1-1, is GAGVSQSPRYKVAKRGQDVALRCDPISGHVSLFWYQQALGQGPEFLTYFQNEAQLDKSGLPSDRFFAERPEGSVSTLKIQRTQQEDSAVYLCASSVLTGPEAFFGQGTRLTVV.

The chain carries TRBV12-3 or TRBV12-4 and TRBJ1-2; D remains ambiguous. The CDR3 length is 13 residues. V lost 2 bases and J lost 3, with 7 bases in between. The CDR3 DNA reads as TGTGCCAGCAGTTTATCGGCGGACTATGGCTACACCTTC. The encoded protein is CASSLSADYGYTF.

The CDR3 sequence: CASSGDSLGLLYQETQYF. In DNA form, the CDR3 reads TGTGCCAGCAGTGGGGACAGCCTTGGACTCTTGTACCAAGAGACCCAGTACTTC. V usage is TRBV2 and J usage is TRBJ2-5, with 7 positions matching TRBD1. Germline V lookup: CDR1 SNHLY, CDR2 FYNNEI. V lost 4 bases, J lost 0 bases, and 14 bases stayed unmatched. This CDR3 has 18 residues. Filled out from reference TRBV2 and TRBJ2-5, the complete variable domain reads EPEVTQTPSHQVTQMGQEVILRCVPISNHLYFYWYRQILGQKVEFLVSFYNNEISEKSEIFDDQFSVERPDGSNFTLKIRSTKLEDSAMYFCASSGDSLGLLYQETQYFGPGTRLLVL.

This clonotype was seen only a few times. The rearrangement links TRBV7-6 to TRBJ1-1, with D possibly being TRBD1 (6 bases). CDR1 and CDR2 (germline): SGHVS, FNYEAQ. The CDR3 length is 16 residues. V was cut by 6 bases and J by 1 base, with 18 bases left in between. For the CDR3, the DNA is TGTGCCAGCAGTCGACCGGGAGGGGGAAAGAACACTGAAGCTTTCTTT. This encodes CASSRPGGGKNTEAFF.

This chain connects TRBV20-1 to TRBJ1-1; a weak D match, TRBD1 (5 bases). V lost 2 bases and J lost 0, with 10 bases in between. The V gene's germline CDR1 is DFQATT and CDR2 SNEGSKA (reference sequence). This CDR3 spans 14 amino acids. For the CDR3, the DNA is TGCAGTGCTAGACTCGACAGCCTGAACACTGAAGCTTTCTTT. It specifies CSARLDSLNTEAFF.

V usage is TRBV6-2 or TRBV6-3 and J usage is TRBJ1-2; TRBD1 matches at 7 bases. The CDR3 loop spans 15 amino acids. Trimming cost V 11 bases and J 3 bases; bases outside gene matches: 15. Germline CDR1 reads MNHEY; CDR2 reads SVGEGT. As DNA, the CDR3 is TGTGCCGGGAAACAATCTTCCACAGGGGACTATGGCTACACCTTC. Protein: CAGKQSSTGDYGYTF.

In the case of this clonotype: Given a much more abundant clone one base away, this may be a read error. The chain uses TRBV12-3 or TRBV12-4 and TRBJ2-5; possibly TRBD2 for D (6 bases). V shed 4 bases and J shed 2 bases, with 8 bases lying between them. CDR3 size: 13 residues. The CDR3 sequence: CASSWRGQETQYF. As DNA, the CDR3 is TGTGCCAGCAGTTGGCGGGGTCAAGAGACCCAGTACTTC.

CDR3: CASLRSARNSPLHF. In DNA, the CDR3 is TGTGCCAGCCTTCGGTCCGCGCGAAATTCACCCCTCCACTTT. V usage is TRBV28 and J usage is TRBJ1-6; D is unclear. The CDR3 contains 14 residues. V was shortened by 8 bases and J by 7 bases, with 15 bases between the two germline ends. Germline lookup yields CDR1 MDHEN and CDR2 SYDVKM.

In this sample, this clonotype turned up a few times. The conserved final phenylalanine or tryptophan is absent from the CDR3, which likely points to a read error. This chain joins TRBV7-6 and TRBJ2-7; the D call may be TRBD1 or TRBD2 (5 bases each). Germline CDR1 reads SGHVS; CDR2 reads FNYEAQ. The CDR3 runs 15 residues. V was trimmed by 2 bases and J by 7 bases, leaving 18 bases between them. The CDR3 bases are TGTGCCAGCAGCTTAACGCCGGGACCCCTACGAGAGCAGTACCTC. This sequence encodes CASSLTPGPLREQYL.

CDR3 region: CASSAHRVMRNTEAFF. For the CDR3, the DNA is TGTGCCAGCAGCGCGCACAGGGTTATGAGGAACACTGAAGCTTTCTTT. J is TRBJ1-1 and V is TRBV9; weak D call: TRBD1 (6 bases). V was clipped by 3 bases and J by 1 base, with 16 bases between them. Germline values: CDR1 SGDLS, CDR2 YYNGEE. The CDR3 runs 16 residues. The whole variable domain, remainder taken from reference TRBV9 and TRBJ1-1, is DSGVTQTPKHLITATGQRVTLRCSPRSGDLSVYWYQQSLDQGLQFLIQYYNGEERAKGNILERFSAQQFPDLHSELNLSSLELGDSALYFCASSAHRVMRNTEAFFGQGTRLTVV.

In this sample, this clonotype turned up a few times. The chain is built from TRBV10-1 and TRBJ2-3; 8 bases map to TRBD2. Germline lookup yields CDR1 WNHNN and CDR2 SYGVQD (reference sequence). This CDR3 has 15 amino acids. The trim removed 7 bases at V and 6 bases at J, leaving 12 bases unmatched. This chain's CDR3 is CASTIEAGVADTQYF. The DNA of the CDR3 is TGCGCCAGCACTATAGAAGCGGGGGTTGCGGATACGCAGTATTTT.

This chain uses TRBV6-2 or TRBV6-3 with TRBJ1-2; 10 bases are a match to TRBD1. J lost 3 bases, V lost 0 bases, and 7 bases had no gene match. The V gene's germline CDR1 is MNHEY and CDR2 SVGEGT. This CDR3 has 17 amino acids. CDR3 sequence reads: CASSYSKWDRGDYGYTF. As DNA, the CDR3 is TGTGCCAGCAGTTACTCGAAGTGGGACAGGGGAGACTATGGCTACACCTTC.

This clonotype was seen more than once but under ten times. This chain uses TRBV19 with TRBJ2-1, with 8 positions matching TRBD2. Trimming cost V 7 bases and J 2 bases; bases outside gene matches: 7. Germline V lookup: CDR1 LNHDA, CDR2 SQIVND (reference sequence). The CDR3 runs to 15 residues. CDR3 DNA sequence: TGTGCCAGTACCAAAAGCGGGAGACCCTACAATGAGCAGTTCTTC. Protein sequence: CASTKSGRPYNEQFF.